Listed below are T cell receptor beta chains from one sample, sequenced in a study of blood T cell repertoires in COVID-19. Data came from immunoSEQ multiplex PCR; TCRdb stores just in-frame clones and leaves some out. The table lists over 250,000 clones, approximately 90% of them singletons, with 1% to 1.3% in the top ten. Material for sequencing was PBMCs or T cells enriched from blood (not recorded which). All receptors derive from a woman younger than 45 who had recovered from COVID-19. CDR3s include the opening cysteine and the closing phenylalanine or tryptophan. Each record gives: J gene, D gene, V gene, clone size, CDR3 DNA, CDR3 protein. The D gene is left open where the match is weak. Some rows mark clone size as missing; the rest say once, few, many or name a class of expanded clone.

J: TRBJ2-7
D: TRBD1
V: TRBV28
size: NA
DNA: TGTGCCAGCAGTCCTCACAGGGGGGTCTACGAGCAGTACTTC
CDR3: CASSPHRGVYEQYF

J: TRBJ2-3
D: NA
V: TRBV18
size: NA
DNA: TGTGCCAGCTCACCCGCAGAGGGATTAACAGATACGCAGTATTTT
CDR3: CASSPAEGLTDTQYF

J: TRBJ2-5
D: TRBD2
V: TRBV7-6
size: NA
DNA: TGTGCCAGCAGCAATCGACTAGCGGGAGGGAGGGAGACCCAGTACTTC
CDR3: CASSNRLAGGRETQYF

J: TRBJ2-7
D: NA
V: TRBV7-2
size: NA
DNA: TGTGCCAGCAGCTTACCAGCGCCTCTGTCCTACGAGCAGTACTTC
CDR3: CASSLPAPLSYEQYF

J: TRBJ2-7
D: TRBD1
V: TRBV2
size: NA
DNA: TGTGCCAGCAGAGGACAGGCGAGCTCCTACGAGCAGTACTTC
CDR3: CASRGQASSYEQYF

J: TRBJ1-5
D: NA
V: TRBV7-2
size: NA
DNA: TGTGCCAGCAGCCCTGGGCCGTCGGGGAGCAATCAGCCCCAGCATTTT
CDR3: CASSPGPSGSNQPQHF

J: TRBJ2-1
D: TRBD1
V: TRBV30
size: NA
DNA: TGTGCCTGGAGTCCCTCCGGGACAGGGAATTTCTTC
CDR3: CAWSPSGTGNFF

J: TRBJ2-3
D: TRBD1
V: TRBV24-1
size: NA
DNA: TGTGCCACCAGTGGTGTACAGGGGGCTGAGGGCACAGATACGCAGTATTTT
CDR3: CATSGVQGAEGTDTQYF

J: TRBJ2-7
D: TRBD2
V: TRBV4-3
size: NA
DNA: TGCGCCAGCAGCCACGGGACTAGCGGGACAAACTACGAGCAGTACTTC
CDR3: CASSHGTSGTNYEQYF

J: TRBJ1-2
D: TRBD1
V: TRBV6-5
size: once
DNA: TGTGCCAGCAGGGGTGGACAGGGGAACTATGGCTACACCTTC
CDR3: CASRGGQGNYGYTF

J: TRBJ1-2
D: TRBD1
V: TRBV4-3
size: NA
DNA: TGCGCCAGCAGCCAAGACGCCGCCACCCGGGACAGCTATGGCTACACCTTC
CDR3: CASSQDAATRDSYGYTF

J: TRBJ1-5
D: NA
V: TRBV28
size: NA
DNA: TGTGCCAGCAGTTTATGGGCAGGGGTGGGCAATCAGCCCCAGCATTTT
CDR3: CASSLWAGVGNQPQHF

J: TRBJ1-2
D: NA
V: TRBV30
size: NA
DNA: TGTGCCTGGAGTGTCGACTCGGGGGGCAAGTATGGCTACACCTTC
CDR3: CAWSVDSGGKYGYTF

J: TRBJ2-2
D: NA
V: TRBV7-9
size: NA
DNA: TGTGCCAGCAGCTTAGCGGGCGGGCGCGGCGGGGAGCTGTTTTTT
CDR3: CASSLAGGRGGELFF

J: TRBJ2-7
D: NA
V: TRBV4-2
size: NA
DNA: TGTGCCAGCGCCTCCTTTGGGACACCGTCCTACGAGCAGTACTTC
CDR3: CASASFGTPSYEQYF

J: TRBJ2-7
D: TRBD2
V: TRBV19
size: NA
DNA: TGTGCCAGTAGTATACTTCAAGCGGGAATTGGTCCCATCGAGCAGTACTTC
CDR3: CASSILQAGIGPIEQYF

J: TRBJ1-3
D: NA
V: TRBV7-9
size: NA
DNA: TGTGCCAGCACCCCTGGGGGGATGTTGGAAAACACCATATATTTT
CDR3: CASTPGGMLENTIYF

J: TRBJ2-1
D: NA
V: TRBV11-2
size: NA
DNA: TGTGCCAGCAGCTTACTAGCAATTGAGCAGTTCTTC
CDR3: CASSLLAIEQFF